The entry below describes one T cell receptor (beta chain). Its antigen remains unidentified. Profiling relied on immunoSEQ multiplex PCR, and the TCRdb table lists in-frame clones only, not all of them. The sample lists over 85,000 clones; 90% to 95% were seen once. The CDR3 totals 17 residues. Trimming stripped 1 base from V and 2 bases from J, with 16 bases between. The germline gives CDR1 SGDLS, CDR2 YYNGEE. The data originate from a study of OX40 agonist ivuxolimab in advanced cancers. About the research overall: From about 23 to 85 years was the age range, with a mean of about 56 years, and around 80% were male. Partial responses were achieved by three patients, of whom one had hepatocellular carcinoma and two had cutaneous melanoma.

Findings and limits, study-wide: At doses 0.1 to 3.0 mg/kg, CD4+ and CD8+ clones expanded. On average, CD8+ T cells showed a greater number of expanded clones than CD4+.

The source was CD4+ or CD8+ T cells sorted from blood, collected in a trial of the OX40 agonist ivuxolimab. The V and J genes are TRBV9 and TRBJ2-1; D gene uncertain. The TCR originated in an adult with an advanced solid tumor such as melanoma, head and neck, liver or kidney cancer. The chain's CDR3 is CASSVLPVGSAYNEQFF. CDR3 nucleotides: TGTGCCAGCAGCGTACTTCCCGTTGGAAGTGCCTACAATGAGCAGTTCTTC.